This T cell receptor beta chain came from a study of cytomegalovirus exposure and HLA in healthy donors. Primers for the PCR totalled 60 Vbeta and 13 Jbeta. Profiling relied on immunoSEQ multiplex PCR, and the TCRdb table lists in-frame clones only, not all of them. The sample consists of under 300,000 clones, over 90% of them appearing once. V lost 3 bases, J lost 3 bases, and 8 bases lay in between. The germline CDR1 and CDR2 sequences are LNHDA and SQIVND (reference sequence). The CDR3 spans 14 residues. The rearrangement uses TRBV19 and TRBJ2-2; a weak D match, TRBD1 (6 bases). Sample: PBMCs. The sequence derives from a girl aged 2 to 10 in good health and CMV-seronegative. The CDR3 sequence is CASSIAGDTGELFF. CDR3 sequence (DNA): TGTGCCAGTAGTATCGCAGGGGACACCGGGGAGCTGTTTTTT.